The T cell receptor (beta chain) described here comes from a study of Graves' ophthalmopathy and Graves' hyperthyroidism. Whole-study findings and limits: Blood shared most expanded thyroid clonotypes above 0.001 frequency.

This clonotype showed up many times. What it binds is unknown. The sequenced template was RNA, covering the TCR beta CDR3 region. The first round was an RT-PCR with HTBI primers, and the second round was a multiplex PCR. TCRdb redid the calling of the multiplex PCR reads with MiXCR, one entry per CDR3 protein. The sample includes just over 600,000 distinct CDR3 sequences, 20% to 25% of them seen just once. The CDR3 is 16 residues long. V lost 2 bases and J lost 5; bases outside the gene matches: 9. Per the germline V gene, CDR1 is LNHDA and CDR2 is SQIVND (reference sequence). The sequence came from a young woman with stable Graves' hyperthyroidism. Some clones in this sample may be carry-over from other donors' samples. The chain combines TRBV19 with TRBJ1-1; 9 positions match TRBD1. Sequencing was performed on peripheral blood. CDR3 sequence: CASSIFTGTGLTEAFF. CDR3 sequence (DNA): TGTGCCAGTAGTATATTCACCGGGACAGGGCTTACTGAAGCTTTCTTT.